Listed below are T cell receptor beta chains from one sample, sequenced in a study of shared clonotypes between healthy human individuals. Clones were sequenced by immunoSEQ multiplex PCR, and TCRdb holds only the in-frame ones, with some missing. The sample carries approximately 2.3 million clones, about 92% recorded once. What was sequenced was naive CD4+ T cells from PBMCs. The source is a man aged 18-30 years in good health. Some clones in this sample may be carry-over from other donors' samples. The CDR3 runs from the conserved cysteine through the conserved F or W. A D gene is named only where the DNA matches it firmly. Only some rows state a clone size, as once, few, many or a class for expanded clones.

CDR3aa: CASSLSHGDMNTEAFF; CDR3nt: TGCGCCAGCAGCTTGTCCCACGGGGACATGAACACTGAAGCTTTCTTT; d_gene: .; v_gene: TRBV5-1; j_gene: TRBJ1-1; abundance: once
CDR3aa: CASSMFRGPQHF; CDR3nt: TGTGCCAGTAGTATGTTTCGGGGACCCCAGCATTTT; d_gene: .; v_gene: TRBV19; j_gene: TRBJ1-5; abundance: .
CDR3aa: CASQFSGDTEAFF; CDR3nt: TGTGCCAGCCAGTTTAGCGGGGACACTGAAGCTTTCTTT; d_gene: .; v_gene: TRBV7-9; j_gene: TRBJ1-1; abundance: .
CDR3aa: CATSRDRATGELFF; CDR3nt: TGTGCCACCAGCAGAGACAGGGCCACCGGGGAGCTGTTTTTT; d_gene: .; v_gene: TRBV15; j_gene: TRBJ2-2; abundance: .
CDR3aa: CASSFKGTNTEAFF; CDR3nt: TGTGCCAGCAGTTTTAAGGGTACGAACACTGAAGCTTTCTTT; d_gene: .; v_gene: TRBV27; j_gene: TRBJ1-1; abundance: .
CDR3aa: CASSPRGARDTGELFF; CDR3nt: TGTGCCAGCAGTCCAAGAGGGGCGCGGGACACCGGGGAGCTGTTTTTT; d_gene: .; v_gene: TRBV25-1; j_gene: TRBJ2-2; abundance: .
CDR3aa: CASSENAGEQFF; CDR3nt: TGTGCCAGCAGTGAAAACGCAGGTGAGCAGTTCTTC; d_gene: .; v_gene: TRBV2; j_gene: TRBJ2-1; abundance: .
CDR3aa: CASSQSRSAETYGYTF; CDR3nt: TGCGCCAGCAGCCAAAGTCGGTCCGCGGAAACCTATGGCTACACCTTC; d_gene: .; v_gene: TRBV4-1; j_gene: TRBJ1-2; abundance: few
CDR3aa: CASSPRYVGSLEQYF; CDR3nt: TGTGCCAGCAGTCCCCGGTATGTGGGAAGCCTCGAGCAGTACTTC; d_gene: .; v_gene: TRBV28; j_gene: TRBJ2-7; abundance: once
CDR3aa: CASSLLGKTYGYTF; CDR3nt: TGTGCCAGCAGTTTACTCGGGAAAACCTATGGCTACACCTTC; d_gene: .; v_gene: TRBV28; j_gene: TRBJ1-2; abundance: .
CDR3aa: CASSLGGRAFVTEAFF; CDR3nt: TGCGCCAGCAGCTTGGGGGGCAGGGCCTTCGTTACTGAAGCTTTCTTT; d_gene: .; v_gene: TRBV5-1; j_gene: TRBJ1-1; abundance: .
CDR3aa: CASSVGTGDGELFF; CDR3nt: TGTGCCAGCAGCGTAGGGACAGGGGACGGGGAGCTGTTTTTT; d_gene: TRBD1; v_gene: TRBV9; j_gene: TRBJ2-2; abundance: once
CDR3aa: CASSSSGTGGAGELFF; CDR3nt: TGTGCCAGCAGTTCCTCCGGGACAGGGGGCGCGGGGGAGCTGTTTTTT; d_gene: TRBD1; v_gene: TRBV6-6; j_gene: TRBJ2-2; abundance: .
CDR3aa: CASSLDRGARNNEQFF; CDR3nt: TGTGCCAGCAGCCTTGACAGGGGGGCCCGTAACAATGAGCAGTTCTTC; d_gene: TRBD1; v_gene: TRBV11-3; j_gene: TRBJ2-1; abundance: .
CDR3aa: CAISEEVGRINTEAFF; CDR3nt: TGTGCCATCAGTGAGGAAGTAGGGCGGATTAACACTGAAGCTTTCTTT; d_gene: .; v_gene: TRBV10-3; j_gene: TRBJ1-1; abundance: .
CDR3aa: CASSLWGQTIYEQYF; CDR3nt: TGTGCCAGCAGTCTATGGGGCCAGACTATCTACGAGCAGTACTTC; d_gene: .; v_gene: TRBV28; j_gene: TRBJ2-7; abundance: .
CDR3aa: CASSRSGLAGEQYF; CDR3nt: TGTGCCAGCAGTCGGTCGGGACTAGCGGGCGAGCAGTACTTC; d_gene: TRBD2; v_gene: TRBV6-5; j_gene: TRBJ2-7; abundance: .
CDR3aa: CASSQTGADYGYTF; CDR3nt: TGTGCCAGTAGCCAGACAGGGGCCGACTATGGCTACACCTTC; d_gene: TRBD1; v_gene: TRBV19; j_gene: TRBJ1-2; abundance: .
CDR3aa: CASSFLLAGGADTQYF; CDR3nt: TGCGCCAGCAGCTTCCTTTTGGCGGGAGGGGCCGATACGCAGTATTTT; d_gene: TRBD2; v_gene: TRBV5-1; j_gene: TRBJ2-3; abundance: .
CDR3aa: CSAFAGQGTDTQYF; CDR3nt: TGCAGCGCGTTCGCGGGACAGGGCACAGATACGCAGTATTTT; d_gene: TRBD1; v_gene: TRBV29-1; j_gene: TRBJ2-3; abundance: .
CDR3aa: CASRTQGVDYGYTF; CDR3nt: TGTGCCAGCAGAACCCAGGGGGTGGACTATGGCTACACCTTC; d_gene: TRBD1; v_gene: TRBV28; j_gene: TRBJ1-2; abundance: .
CDR3aa: CASSSSGTANYGYTF; CDR3nt: TGCGCCAGCAGCTCTAGCGGGACAGCTAACTATGGCTACACCTTC; d_gene: TRBD1; v_gene: TRBV5-1; j_gene: TRBJ1-2; abundance: .
CDR3aa: CASLLASAGANVLTF; CDR3nt: TGTGCCAGCCTACTAGCATCGGCTGGGGCCAACGTCCTGACTTTC; d_gene: .; v_gene: TRBV2; j_gene: TRBJ2-6; abundance: .
CDR3aa: CASSSRGGSYEQYF; CDR3nt: TGCGCCAGCAGCTCCAGGGGGGGGTCCTACGAGCAGTACTTC; d_gene: .; v_gene: TRBV5-1; j_gene: TRBJ2-7; abundance: .
CDR3aa: CASSLVQSDTQYF; CDR3nt: TGCGCCAGCAGCTTGGTTCAGTCAGATACGCAGTATTTT; d_gene: .; v_gene: TRBV5-1; j_gene: TRBJ2-3; abundance: .
CDR3aa: CASSLSGTYFYEQYF; CDR3nt: TGTGCCAGCAGCTTATCCGGGACTTACTTTTACGAGCAGTACTTC; d_gene: .; v_gene: TRBV7-2; j_gene: TRBJ2-7; abundance: .
CDR3aa: CASRVGGVSYEQYF; CDR3nt: TGTGCCAGCAGGGTGGGGGGAGTTAGTTACGAGCAGTACTTC; d_gene: .; v_gene: TRBV2; j_gene: TRBJ2-7; abundance: .
CDR3aa: CSGGGRHRQQETQYF; CDR3nt: TGCAGCGGGGGTGGTCGGCACAGGCAACAAGAGACCCAGTACTTC; d_gene: .; v_gene: TRBV29-1; j_gene: TRBJ2-5; abundance: .
CDR3aa: CASSYSTGGGFKQYF; CDR3nt: TGTGCCAGCAGTTACTCGACGGGGGGAGGGTTTAAGCAGTACTTC; d_gene: TRBD2; v_gene: TRBV6-5; j_gene: TRBJ2-7; abundance: .
CDR3aa: CASSRGGYGYTF; CDR3nt: TGTGCCAGCAGTAGAGGGGGCTATGGCTACACCTTC; d_gene: .; v_gene: TRBV28; j_gene: TRBJ1-2; abundance: .
CDR3aa: CASSPGGLAPYEQYF; CDR3nt: TGTGCCAGCAGCCCGGGGGGACTAGCGCCCTACGAGCAGTACTTC; d_gene: TRBD2; v_gene: TRBV7-9; j_gene: TRBJ2-7; abundance: .
CDR3aa: CASSSLGTVNTEAFF; CDR3nt: TGTGCCAGCAGCTCACTAGGGACGGTGAACACTGAAGCTTTCTTT; d_gene: .; v_gene: TRBV5-5; j_gene: TRBJ1-1; abundance: .
CDR3aa: CATSRGGTGFYEQYF; CDR3nt: TGTGCCACCAGCAGAGGAGGTACAGGGTTTTACGAGCAGTACTTC; d_gene: .; v_gene: TRBV15; j_gene: TRBJ2-7; abundance: .
CDR3aa: CASSQIPGTSASSYEQYF; CDR3nt: TGTGCCAGCAGCCAAATCCCCGGGACTAGCGCGAGCTCCTACGAGCAGTACTTC; d_gene: TRBD2; v_gene: TRBV4-2; j_gene: TRBJ2-7; abundance: once
CDR3aa: CASSLPAYSNQPQHF; CDR3nt: TGTGCCAGCAGTTTACCAGCTTATAGCAATCAGCCCCAGCATTTT; d_gene: .; v_gene: TRBV28; j_gene: TRBJ1-5; abundance: .
CDR3aa: CASSLASGAYEQYF; CDR3nt: TGTGCCAGCAGCTTGGCTAGCGGAGCCTACGAGCAGTACTTC; d_gene: TRBD2; v_gene: TRBV7-9; j_gene: TRBJ2-7; abundance: .
CDR3aa: CASSLGGDASEKLFF; CDR3nt: TGTGCCAGCAGTTTGGGAGGGGACGCGAGTGAAAAACTGTTTTTT; d_gene: .; v_gene: TRBV28; j_gene: TRBJ1-4; abundance: .
CDR3aa: CASSEVGAYNEQFF; CDR3nt: TGTGCCAGCAGTGAGGTGGGGGCCTACAATGAGCAGTTCTTC; d_gene: .; v_gene: TRBV25-1; j_gene: TRBJ2-1; abundance: .
CDR3aa: CASSSLNPTGGDYGYTF; CDR3nt: TGTGCCAGCAGCTCCCTAAACCCGACAGGGGGGGACTATGGCTACACCTTC; d_gene: TRBD1; v_gene: TRBV7-9; j_gene: TRBJ1-2; abundance: once
CDR3aa: CASSLKHSNQPQHF; CDR3nt: TGTGCCAGCAGTTTAAAGCATAGCAATCAGCCCCAGCATTTT; d_gene: .; v_gene: TRBV27; j_gene: TRBJ1-5; abundance: few
CDR3aa: CASSGDRDLNIQYF; CDR3nt: TGTGCCAGCAGTGGGGACAGGGATCTGAACATTCAGTACTTC; d_gene: TRBD1; v_gene: TRBV25-1; j_gene: TRBJ2-4; abundance: .
CDR3aa: CASSDDRGTDTQYF; CDR3nt: TGTGCCAGCAGCGATGACAGGGGCACAGATACGCAGTATTTT; d_gene: TRBD1; v_gene: TRBV7-9; j_gene: TRBJ2-3; abundance: once
CDR3aa: CASSELYRYEQYF; CDR3nt: TGTGCCAGCAGTGAATTATACAGATACGAGCAGTACTTC; d_gene: .; v_gene: TRBV25-1; j_gene: TRBJ2-7; abundance: .
CDR3aa: CASRGQSYNEQFF; CDR3nt: TGTGCCAGCAGGGGACAGTCCTACAATGAGCAGTTCTTC; d_gene: TRBD1; v_gene: TRBV28; j_gene: TRBJ2-1; abundance: .
CDR3aa: CAQRGSRTYNEQFF; CDR3nt: TGTGCCCAGCGGGGAAGCAGAACCTACAATGAGCAGTTCTTC; d_gene: .; v_gene: TRBV21-1; j_gene: TRBJ2-1; abundance: .
CDR3aa: CASSVRQGNTGELFF; CDR3nt: TGTGCCAGCAGCGTCCGACAGGGTAACACCGGGGAGCTGTTTTTT; d_gene: TRBD1; v_gene: TRBV9; j_gene: TRBJ2-2; abundance: .